A selection of T cell receptor beta chains follows, all from one sample in a study of blood T cell repertoires in COVID-19. Produced via immunoSEQ multiplex PCR; TCRdb's table is partial and in-frame only. Here the sample spans roughly 230,000 clones, 65% to 90% being singletons. The sample was peripheral blood. The receptor source for this set is a woman between 50 and 59 years old with acute or convalescent COVID-19. CDR3s include the opening cysteine and the closing phenylalanine or tryptophan. D genes are given only for firm matches. Some rows have no size entry. The others give once, few or many, or a class for an expanded clone.

J gene: TRBJ2-4
clone size: once
D gene: TRBD1
V gene: TRBV20-1
CDR3 DNA: TGCAGTGCTAGTTACCCGGGACAGGTAACAAACATTCAGTACTTC
CDR3 protein: CSASYPGQVTNIQYF

J gene: TRBJ2-2
clone size: -
D gene: TRBD1
V gene: TRBV15
CDR3 DNA: TGTGCCACCAGCGGAGTTAGGGACAGCTTTGGGACCGGGGAGCTGTTTTTT
CDR3 protein: CATSGVRDSFGTGELFF

J gene: TRBJ2-7
clone size: -
D gene: TRBD1
V gene: TRBV6-1
CDR3 DNA: TGTGCCAGCAGTGAAGTCACAGGGGGCGAGCAGTACTTC
CDR3 protein: CASSEVTGGEQYF

J gene: TRBJ2-7
clone size: -
D gene: -
V gene: TRBV7-8
CDR3 DNA: TGTGCCAGCAGCCGGGGACAAGACTACGAGCAGTACTTC
CDR3 protein: CASSRGQDYEQYF

J gene: TRBJ2-3
clone size: -
D gene: TRBD2
V gene: TRBV6-6
CDR3 DNA: TGTGCCAGCAAGCGGGGGGGCCCAGATACGCAGTATTTT
CDR3 protein: CASKRGGPDTQYF

J gene: TRBJ2-1
clone size: -
D gene: TRBD2
V gene: TRBV10-2
CDR3 DNA: TGCGCCAGCCAAACGAATATGGGACTAGCGGAGTCGTCCTCCTACAATGAGCAGTTCTTC
CDR3 protein: CASQTNMGLAESSSYNEQFF

J gene: TRBJ1-5
clone size: -
D gene: -
V gene: TRBV28
CDR3 DNA: TGTGCCAGCAGTTACTCACAGGGTAGGAGCAATCAGCCCCAGCATTTT
CDR3 protein: CASSYSQGRSNQPQHF

J gene: TRBJ2-7
clone size: -
D gene: -
V gene: TRBV3-1/TRBV3-2
CDR3 DNA: TGTGCCAGCAGCTACGAGGGGGGGATCTACGAGCAGTACTTC
CDR3 protein: CASSYEGGIYEQYF

J gene: TRBJ1-2
clone size: -
D gene: -
V gene: TRBV28
CDR3 DNA: TGTGCCAGCAGTTTTCCAAAGGGGGGAGGGGACTATGGCTACACCTTC
CDR3 protein: CASSFPKGGGDYGYTF

J gene: TRBJ2-7
clone size: -
D gene: TRBD2
V gene: TRBV6-6
CDR3 DNA: TGTGCCAGCCAATGGGGGGGTTGGAACGAGCAGTACTTC
CDR3 protein: CASQWGGWNEQYF

J gene: TRBJ1-3
clone size: once
D gene: -
V gene: TRBV6-5
CDR3 DNA: TGTGCCAGCAGGGGCAACACCATATATTTT
CDR3 protein: CASRGNTIYF

J gene: TRBJ2-3
clone size: few
D gene: -
V gene: TRBV2
CDR3 DNA: TGTGCCAGTACTTTCACAGATACGCAGTATTTT
CDR3 protein: CASTFTDTQYF

J gene: TRBJ2-3
clone size: -
D gene: TRBD1
V gene: TRBV4-2
CDR3 DNA: TGTGCCAGCAGCCAAGGCACGTGGACAGGGGTTACAGATACGCAGTATTTT
CDR3 protein: CASSQGTWTGVTDTQYF

J gene: TRBJ2-1
clone size: -
D gene: TRBD2
V gene: TRBV30
CDR3 DNA: TGTGCCTGGAGTGTACTCGGCGGGGGGTCATACAATGAGCAGTTCTTC
CDR3 protein: CAWSVLGGGSYNEQFF

J gene: TRBJ1-2
clone size: few
D gene: -
V gene: TRBV28
CDR3 DNA: TGTGCCAGCACCCCCTCGGGGACACCCTATGGCTACACCTTC
CDR3 protein: CASTPSGTPYGYTF

J gene: TRBJ2-6
clone size: -
D gene: TRBD1
V gene: TRBV5-1
CDR3 DNA: TGCGCCAGCAGTCCGACAGGGGTCGGGGCCAACGTCCTGACTTTC
CDR3 protein: CASSPTGVGANVLTF

J gene: TRBJ2-4
clone size: -
D gene: -
V gene: TRBV5-3
CDR3 DNA: TGTGCCAGAAGCTATTATACAGGGCCCTTAGCCAAAAACATTCAGTACTTC
CDR3 protein: CARSYYTGPLAKNIQYF

J gene: TRBJ2-1
clone size: once
D gene: TRBD2
V gene: TRBV5-6
CDR3 DNA: TGTGCCAGCACCTGGGGACTAGCGGGTGACAATGAGCAGTTCTTC
CDR3 protein: CASTWGLAGDNEQFF

J gene: TRBJ2-7
clone size: -
D gene: -
V gene: TRBV10-2
CDR3 DNA: TGCGCCACCCGGGGGCGGACTAGCTCCTACGAGCAGTACTTC
CDR3 protein: CATRGRTSSYEQYF

J gene: TRBJ2-5
clone size: once
D gene: -
V gene: TRBV12-3/TRBV12-4
CDR3 DNA: TGTGCCAGCTTTGGGGAGATGGGAGAGACCCAGTACTTC
CDR3 protein: CASFGEMGETQYF

J gene: TRBJ2-1
clone size: -
D gene: TRBD2
V gene: TRBV3-1/TRBV3-2
CDR3 DNA: TGTGCCAGCAGCCCCGGACCCCGGACTAGCGGGATCTACAATGAGCAGTTCTTC
CDR3 protein: CASSPGPRTSGIYNEQFF

J gene: TRBJ1-1
clone size: -
D gene: -
V gene: TRBV5-8
CDR3 DNA: TGTGCCAGCAGGAGAGTCACTGAAGCTTTCTTT
CDR3 protein: CASRRVTEAFF

J gene: TRBJ1-2
clone size: -
D gene: -
V gene: TRBV29-1
CDR3 DNA: TGCAGCGTATATCAGGGAAATGGCTACACCTTC
CDR3 protein: CSVYQGNGYTF

J gene: TRBJ2-7
clone size: -
D gene: TRBD2
V gene: TRBV6-2/TRBV6-3
CDR3 DNA: TGTGCCAGCAGCGGGGGGTTCTCCTACGAGCAGTACTTC
CDR3 protein: CASSGGFSYEQYF

J gene: TRBJ2-2
clone size: once
D gene: TRBD2
V gene: TRBV30
CDR3 DNA: TGTGCCTGCCCTCTAGCGGGGGGGGGCACCGGGGAGCTGTTTTTT
CDR3 protein: CACPLAGGGTGELFF

J gene: TRBJ1-5
clone size: -
D gene: TRBD1
V gene: TRBV11-2
CDR3 DNA: TGTGCCAGCAGCTACGGGACAGGGAATCAGCCCCAGCATTTT
CDR3 protein: CASSYGTGNQPQHF

J gene: TRBJ1-6
clone size: -
D gene: -
V gene: TRBV11-2
CDR3 DNA: TGTGCCAGCAGATTTATCGTTAATTCACCCCTCCACTTT
CDR3 protein: CASRFIVNSPLHF

J gene: TRBJ2-7
clone size: -
D gene: TRBD1
V gene: TRBV28
CDR3 DNA: TGTGCCAGCAGGGGGGACAGTCTGACCTACGAGCAGTACTTC
CDR3 protein: CASRGDSLTYEQYF

J gene: TRBJ2-3
clone size: -
D gene: -
V gene: TRBV19
CDR3 DNA: TGTGCCAGTAGCATTAACCCCGGAGATACGCAGTATTTT
CDR3 protein: CASSINPGDTQYF

J gene: TRBJ2-1
clone size: -
D gene: -
V gene: TRBV29-1
CDR3 DNA: TGCAGCGTTCCCACAGGGAATGAGCAGTTCTTC
CDR3 protein: CSVPTGNEQFF

J gene: TRBJ1-1
clone size: -
D gene: -
V gene: TRBV5-1
CDR3 DNA: TGCGCCAGCAGCTTGTCTGGGGCGGTAGGGGACACTGAAGCTTTCTTT
CDR3 protein: CASSLSGAVGDTEAFF